This TCR beta chain was retrieved from a study of identical twins. This CDR3 contains 13 residues. In germline, CDR1 is SGHDT, CDR2 YYEEEE. Trimming removed 1 base from V and 6 bases from J, with 10 bases in between. Overall study results and limits: Beta out-of-frame sequences showed weaker excess twin sharing. Potential partial confounding of zero-insertion analyses by invariant MAIT and iNKT cells was noted. Cross-sectional statistics, not tracking of the same donors, supported the conclusions.

Template switching (which added a universal primer site) was used, and cDNA carried unique molecular identifiers. Each CDR3 protein is one row after TCRdb ran MiXCR on the 5' RACE reads. Here the sample spans more than 650,000 distinct CDR3 sequences, approximately 6% being singletons. In this sample, this clonotype turned up a few times. Its antigen is not identified. This clonotype originated in a young man in good health. V is TRBV5-6 and J is TRBJ1-2, with D maybe TRBD1 (5 bases). The sequencing input was naive T cells sorted from blood. The CDR3 nucleotides are TGTGCCAGCAGCTTGACAGGAACTAATGGCTACACCTTC. The encoded protein is CASSLTGTNGYTF.